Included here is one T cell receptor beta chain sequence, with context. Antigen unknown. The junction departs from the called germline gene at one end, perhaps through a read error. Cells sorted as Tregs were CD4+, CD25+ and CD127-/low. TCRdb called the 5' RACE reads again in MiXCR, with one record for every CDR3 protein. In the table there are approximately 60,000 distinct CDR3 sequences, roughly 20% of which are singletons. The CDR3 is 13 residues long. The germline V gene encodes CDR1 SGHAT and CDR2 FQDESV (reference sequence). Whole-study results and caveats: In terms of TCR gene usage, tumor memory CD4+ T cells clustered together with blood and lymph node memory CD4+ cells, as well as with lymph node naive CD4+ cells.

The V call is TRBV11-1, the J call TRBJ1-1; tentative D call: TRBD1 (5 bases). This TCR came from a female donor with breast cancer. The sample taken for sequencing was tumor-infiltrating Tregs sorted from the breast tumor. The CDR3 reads CASGRVRNTEAFF. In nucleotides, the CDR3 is TGTGCCAGCGGCAGGGTCAGGAACACTGAAGCCTTCTTT.